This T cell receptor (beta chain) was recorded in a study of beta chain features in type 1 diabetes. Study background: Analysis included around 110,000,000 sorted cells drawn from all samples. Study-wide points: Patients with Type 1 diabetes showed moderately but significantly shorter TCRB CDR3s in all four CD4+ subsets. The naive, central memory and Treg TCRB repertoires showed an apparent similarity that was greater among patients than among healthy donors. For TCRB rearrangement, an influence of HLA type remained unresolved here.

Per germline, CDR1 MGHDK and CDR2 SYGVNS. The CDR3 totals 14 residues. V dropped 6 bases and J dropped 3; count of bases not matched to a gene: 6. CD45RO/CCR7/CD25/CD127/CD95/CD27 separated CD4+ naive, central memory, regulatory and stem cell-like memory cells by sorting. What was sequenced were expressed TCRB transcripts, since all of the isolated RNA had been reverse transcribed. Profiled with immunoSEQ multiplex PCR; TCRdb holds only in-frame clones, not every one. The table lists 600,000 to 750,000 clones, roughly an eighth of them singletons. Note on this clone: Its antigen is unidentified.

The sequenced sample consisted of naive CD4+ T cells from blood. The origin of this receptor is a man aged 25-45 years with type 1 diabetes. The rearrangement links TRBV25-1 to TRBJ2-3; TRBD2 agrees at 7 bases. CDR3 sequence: CASRMGGGTDTQYF. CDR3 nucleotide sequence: TGTGCCAGCAGGATGGGGGGAGGGACAGATACGCAGTATTTT.